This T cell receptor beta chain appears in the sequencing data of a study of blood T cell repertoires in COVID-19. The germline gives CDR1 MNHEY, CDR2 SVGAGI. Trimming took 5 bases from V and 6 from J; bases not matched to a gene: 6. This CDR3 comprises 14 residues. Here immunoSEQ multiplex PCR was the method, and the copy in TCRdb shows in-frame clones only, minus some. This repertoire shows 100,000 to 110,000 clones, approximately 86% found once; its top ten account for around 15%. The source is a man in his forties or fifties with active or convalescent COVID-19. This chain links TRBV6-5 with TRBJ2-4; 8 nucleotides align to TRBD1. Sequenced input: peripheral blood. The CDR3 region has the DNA TGTGCCAGCAGTCCCGGGGACAGGAGAAACATTCAGTACTTC. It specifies CASSPGDRRNIQYF.